The T cell receptor beta chain under discussion was sequenced for a study of blood T cell repertoires in COVID-19. Study-level background: The United States, Italy and Spain provided the acute and convalescent COVID-19 samples.

This clone was detected once. Participants' own reports of clinical history determined their cohort assignment. Clones were sequenced by immunoSEQ multiplex PCR, and TCRdb holds only the in-frame ones, with some missing. The data contain around 260,000 clones, 70% to 90% of them seen just once; the ten biggest clones take up 4.3%. This TCR was recovered from a woman in her 30s who had recovered from COVID-19. The sample taken for sequencing was PBMCs or T cells enriched from blood (not recorded which).

The CDR3 nucleotides are TGTGCCAGCAGCCAAGGCGGGGGGCAGGGTTTCGATGAGCAGTTCTTC. Translation: CASSQGGGQGFDEQFF. The rearrangement uses TRBV3-1 (or the pseudogene TRBV3-2) and TRBJ2-1; 8 bases agree with TRBD2. Germline V gives CDR1 LGHDT, CDR2 YNNKEL (reference sequence). This CDR3 has 16 residues. The junction had 10 bases not matched to a gene; V was cut back by 1 base and J by 8 bases.